These T cell receptor beta chains were read from a single sample in a study of human T cells and chemical hapten exposure. One entry per CDR3 protein results from TCRdb running MiXCR on the RACE reads. The sample includes about 380,000 distinct CDR3 sequences, around 5% of them seen just once. This sample comprised whole blood, obtained in connection with sensitization to the hapten diphenylcyclopropenone (DPC). All receptors derive from a woman in her forties or fifties with alopecia areata. Some clones in this sample may be carry-over from other donors' samples. Each CDR3 is given with its conserved first and last residue. The D gene is left open where the match is weak. Expanded clones get a size class; other rows say once, few or many, or leave the size out.

>NA|TRBJ1-6|TRBV4-2|many
TGTGCCAGCAGCCAAGATAGGGGTTTTAATTCACCCCTCCACTTT
CASSQDRGFNSPLHF
>NA|TRBJ1-5|TRBV27|many
TGTGCCAGCAGTTTATGGGCGGATAGCAATCAGCCCCAGCATTTT
CASSLWADSNQPQHF
>NA|TRBJ1-4|TRBV6-5|NA
TGTGCCAGCAGTTCTGGGGGCCCTTGGGAAAAACTGTTTTTT
CASSSGGPWEKLFF
>NA|TRBJ1-4|TRBV11-2|many
TGTGCCAGCAGCTTAGAGGCGGGGGCGCGGGAAAAACTGTTTTTT
CASSLEAGAREKLFF
>TRBD2|TRBJ2-1|TRBV24-1|many
TGTGCCATCGGGGCGGGAGAAGGAAATGAGCAGTTCTTC
CAIGAGEGNEQFF
>NA|TRBJ2-1|TRBV15|NA
TGTGCCACCAGCAGAAGTGGGCAGGAGTTCGATGAGCAGTTCTTC
CATSRSGQEFDEQFF
>TRBD2|TRBJ2-1|TRBV20-1|many
TGCAGTGCTCCTCTGTTGGTGACCGGGAGGCCGGGGGAGCAGTTCTTC
CSAPLLVTGRPGEQFF
>NA|TRBJ2-3|TRBV2|NA
TGTGCCAGCAGTGAAGGGATGGTTCCGGAGGGAGCAGATACGCAGTATTTT
CASSEGMVPEGADTQYF
>TRBD2|TRBJ2-7|TRBV10-2|many
TGCGCCAGCATGCGGGGGATCTCCTACGAGCAGTACTTC
CASMRGISYEQYF
>NA|TRBJ1-2|TRBV29-1|many
TGCAGCGAAGGGGGGTCCTATGGCTACACCTTC
CSEGGSYGYTF
>NA|TRBJ2-6|TRBV20-1|many
TGCAGTGCCGGCAGACCCTCTGGGGCCAACGTCCTGACTTTC
CSAGRPSGANVLTF
>NA|TRBJ1-2|TRBV29-1|many
TGCAGCGTTGCGAGGGGGGCCTATGGCTACACCTTC
CSVARGAYGYTF
>TRBD1|TRBJ2-7|TRBV14|few
TGTGCCAGCAGCCCTGGGGGACAGGGGAACGAGCAGTACTTC
CASSPGGQGNEQYF
>NA|TRBJ2-3|TRBV6-2/TRBV6-3|few
TGTGCCAGCAGCGAGCGCAGGGAGATAGATACGCAGTATTTT
CASSERREIDTQYF
>NA|TRBJ2-7|TRBV12-3/TRBV12-4|many
TGTGCCAGCAGTCCTCGGGACCCCCAACCGAGGAACTACGAGCAGTACTTC
CASSPRDPQPRNYEQYF
>NA|TRBJ2-7|TRBV27|many
TGTGCCAGCAGATTTACAGATAGAGTCTACGAGCAGTACTTC
CASRFTDRVYEQYF
>NA|TRBJ2-3|TRBV4-2|NA
TGTGCCAGCAGCCAAGATATCGCGGGGACGACAGATACGCAGTATTTT
CASSQDIAGTTDTQYF